The rows below give T cell receptor beta chains drawn from one sample of a study of long-term antiretroviral therapy in people with HIV. Method: immunoSEQ multiplex PCR; TCRdb's copy keeps in-frame clones and lacks some. Among over 25,000 clones listed, around four fifths were seen once. The specimen was unsorted PBMCs, collected 0.8 years before starting antiretroviral therapy. These receptors originate from a man younger than 35 with HIV. Both conserved end residues are part of each CDR3. Fields, in order: D gene, J gene, V gene, clone size, CDR3 DNA, CDR3 protein. A D gene is named only where the DNA matches it firmly. Only some rows state a clone size, as once, few, many or a class for expanded clones.

D: TRBD1; J: TRBJ2-5; V: TRBV11-2; size: -; DNA: TGTGCCAGCAGCTTAGCAAAGGGACAGTGGGAAGAGACCCAGTACTTC; CDR3: CASSLAKGQWEETQYF
D: TRBD1; J: TRBJ1-1; V: TRBV29-1; size: -; DNA: TGCAGCGTCCTACCCCCGGGACAGCCGAACACTGAAGCTTTCTTT; CDR3: CSVLPPGQPNTEAFF
D: -; J: TRBJ2-3; V: TRBV10-3; size: -; DNA: TGTGCCATCAGAGATCTAGCGAACACAGATACGCAGTATTTT; CDR3: CAIRDLANTDTQYF
D: -; J: TRBJ2-7; V: TRBV28; size: once; DNA: TGTGCCAGCAGTTTTAGGTCGATCTACGAGCAGTACTTC; CDR3: CASSFRSIYEQYF
D: -; J: TRBJ1-2; V: TRBV14; size: -; DNA: TGTGCCAGCAGACATGGAGACAGACCGTATGGCTACACCTTC; CDR3: CASRHGDRPYGYTF
D: TRBD2; J: TRBJ2-7; V: TRBV6-6; size: -; DNA: TGTGCCAGCAGTTACTCGTTGCGGGGGTCCTACGAGCAGTACTTC; CDR3: CASSYSLRGSYEQYF
D: -; J: TRBJ2-3; V: TRBV7-3; size: few; DNA: TGTGCCAGCAGCTTCCCCATCTTGAGCGGTCCGGGCCAGTATTTT; CDR3: CASSFPILSGPGQYF
D: -; J: TRBJ2-3; V: TRBV7-8; size: -; DNA: TGTGCCAGCAGCCTCCTCAGAGATACGCAGTATTTT; CDR3: CASSLLRDTQYF
D: -; J: TRBJ1-1; V: TRBV2; size: -; DNA: TGTGCCACTACTCTTAGGCAGAGCACTGAAGCTTTCTTT; CDR3: CATTLRQSTEAFF
D: -; J: TRBJ2-2; V: TRBV7-3; size: few; DNA: TGTGCCAGCAGCCCCGACACCACCGGGGAGCTGTTTTTT; CDR3: CASSPDTTGELFF
D: -; J: TRBJ2-3; V: TRBV7-8; size: -; DNA: TGTGCCAGCAGCTTAGTCCGCGGTACAGGGGAGCACTGGGGGGCAGATACGCAGTATTTT; CDR3: CASSLVRGTGEHWGADTQYF
D: TRBD1; J: TRBJ2-7; V: TRBV7-3; size: -; DNA: TGTGCCAGCAGCTTGTCAGGGGGCCCAAGTTTCTCCTACGAGCAGTACTTC; CDR3: CASSLSGGPSFSYEQYF
D: -; J: TRBJ1-4; V: TRBV7-9; size: once; DNA: TGTGCCAGCAGCCCGTTGGAGGGACGCACGGATGAAAAACTGTTTTTT; CDR3: CASSPLEGRTDEKLFF
D: -; J: TRBJ1-2; V: TRBV6-5; size: -; DNA: TGTGCCACTACCGGAAACTATGGCTACACCTTC; CDR3: CATTGNYGYTF
D: TRBD1; J: TRBJ1-5; V: TRBV19; size: few; DNA: TGTGCCAGTAGTATCCGGGACAGGGGGCTCGGGCAGCCCCAGCATTTT; CDR3: CASSIRDRGLGQPQHF
D: TRBD1; J: TRBJ1-1; V: TRBV29-1; size: -; DNA: TGCAGCGCCAGGACAGGGAACACTGAAGCTTTCTTT; CDR3: CSARTGNTEAFF
D: TRBD1; J: TRBJ2-7; V: TRBV23-1; size: -; DNA: TGCGCCAGCAGTCAAAAACCCGCCGGGACAGGCTCCTACGAGCAGTACTTC; CDR3: CASSQKPAGTGSYEQYF
D: TRBD2; J: TRBJ2-7; V: TRBV28; size: -; DNA: TGTGCCAGCAGTCCCCCCCTAGGACTAGCGGCCTACGAGCAGTACTTC; CDR3: CASSPPLGLAAYEQYF
D: -; J: TRBJ2-3; V: TRBV15; size: -; DNA: TGTGCCACCGGCGCGGAGCGGCAGGATACGCAGTATTTT; CDR3: CATGAERQDTQYF
D: -; J: TRBJ1-2; V: TRBV6-5; size: -; DNA: TGTGCCAGCAGCCGGGGCCGTGGCTACACCTTC; CDR3: CASSRGRGYTF